Reported below is one TCR beta chain. V was trimmed by 1 base and J by 5 bases, leaving 10 bases between them. The CDR3 consists of 13 residues. CDR1 is SGHRS and CDR2 is YFSETQ in the germline V gene. The record originates from a study of blood T cell repertoires in COVID-19. Study-level background: Nucleic acid was either cDNA or gDNA, and it came from T cells, B-cell-depleted T cells, or PBMCs.

Produced via immunoSEQ multiplex PCR; TCRdb's table is partial and in-frame only. Of roughly 54,000 clones in the sample, more than 75% are singletons; the top ten hold 25% to 30%. Sequencing used peripheral blood. The sequence was collected from a human donor in a cohort sampled during active COVID-19. V is TRBV5-1 and J is TRBJ2-7, with unresolved D. Here the CDR3 reads CASSLHLLHEQYF. CDR3 sequence (DNA): TGCGCCAGCAGCTTGCACCTACTCCACGAGCAGTACTTC.